This T cell receptor beta chain was found in a study of CD8 T cells in Susac syndrome (dated 2019 in TCRdb). About the full investigation: Whether CD8+ T cell activation and differentiation in Susac syndrome was antigen driven was tested using repertoire sequencing. Clonality of the CD8+ T cell repertoire was compared between around 13 healthy donors, approximately 14 Susac syndrome patients and 15 multiple sclerosis patients. Study-wide conclusions, independent of this receptor: The study acknowledged that relatively few individuals were included in the TCR sequencing and HLA analysis.

Peripheral blood CD8+ and CD4+ T cells from healthy donors, Susac syndrome patients and multiple sclerosis patients were profiled using high-throughput TCR beta sequencing. Multiple sclerosis controls were treatment-naive patients with stable or active relapsing-remitting disease fulfilling revised McDonald criteria. CD8+ TEMRA cells were enriched by FACS, while bulk CD8+ and CD4+ T cells were purified by magnetic negative isolation. Blood was collected in EDTA tubes and processed within 24 hours, with PBMCs isolated through density gradient centrifugation. PBMCs destined for TCR sequencing were cryopreserved in liquid nitrogen and later thawed in a 37 °C water bath. Purity of sorted or isolated CD4+, CD8+ and CD8+ TEMRA cells was at least 90%. RNA was extracted using the RNeasy kit, and roughly 0.45 to 1 microgram was reverse transcribed with random hexamers. The immunoSEQ multiplex PCR assay, covering 54 Vbeta and 13 Jbeta segments, was used to amplify TCR beta CDR3 regions. PCR amplification bias was corrected using a synthetic template baseline for primer optimization and computational correction. Turning to the authors' computational methods: Reads were assigned to V, D and J genes according to IMGT and analyzed in immunoSEQ Analyzer, with only productive sequences retained. Clonality was calculated as one minus the Shannon entropy normalized by log2 of the number of productive unique sequences. For each patient and control, public and private clones were evaluated among the 100 most prevalent clones. Clones were defined as Susac-specific if absent from the healthy and MS cohorts, from around 1,000 published viral clones and from other ImmuneACCESS disease sequences. In-frame beta chains were kept once TCRdb had trimmed the public reads at Q25 with fastp and called clones with MiXCR. Each CDR3 protein appears once, grouped with its most common genes and DNA. The V and J calls were determined by TCRdb, not by the authors. For this sample there are some 260,000 distinct CDR3 sequences; 70% to 90% appear just once. The top ten clonotypes cover approximately 0.11% of the sample.

On this clonotype itself: Its antigen specificity is not known. No qualities accompany the bases; no much larger clone lies one base away.

Measured from the cysteine to the phenylalanine, the CDR3 is 15 residues long. Only CDR3 DNA is held: 45 bases, read in frame from base 1. CDR1 is given as MDHEN and CDR2 as SYDVKM, both from the germline V gene. A distance of 17 bases separates the germline ends of V and J, which lose 8 bases and 1 base respectively. This TCR came from a human donor with multiple sclerosis. The sequencing sample was made of CD8+ T cells from PBMCs. The chain is made from TRBV28 and TRBJ1-1; a weak D assignment points to TRBD1 (5 bases agree). The sequenced DNA is TGTGCCAGCTCTAATGGCTGGGGGGAGAACACTGAAGCTTTCTTT. This codes for CASSNGWGENTEAFF.